Listed here are 24 T cell receptor beta chains from one sample, sequenced in a study of shared clonotypes between healthy human individuals. The assay was immunoSEQ multiplex PCR, and TCRdb's table has in-frame clones only and misses some. Of over 850,000 clones listed, around 82% are singletons. The material sequenced was memory CD4+ T cells from PBMCs. The subset was: CD45RA-negative fraction. The receptors were gathered from a man younger than 35 in good health. Some clones in this sample may be carry-over from other donors' samples.

This clone appeared once. The rearrangement links TRBV7-3 to TRBJ2-1; no clear D gene. Per germline, CDR1 SGHTA and CDR2 FQGTGA. The ends were cut back, 2 bases at V and 9 bases at J, with 14 bases in the middle. The CDR3 has 14 residues. This CDR3 is CASSLDHSWGEQFF. CDR3 nucleotides: TGTGCCAGCAGCTTAGACCATAGTTGGGGTGAGCAGTTCTTC.

For this clone: Other nucleotide sequences from this sample produce the same CDR3. V and J are TRBV18 and TRBJ1-4, with D perhaps matching TRBD1 (5 bases). The CDR3 runs to 13 residues. The ends were cut back, 3 bases at V and 8 bases at J, with 10 bases in the middle. Germline CDR1 KGHSH, CDR2 LQKENI. The DNA for the CDR3 is TGTGCCAGCTCACCCGGGGCGGGGGAAAAACTGTTTTTT. Translating it yields CASSPGAGEKLFF. Supplemented by reference TRBV18 and TRBJ1-4, the full variable domain reads NAGVMQNPRHLVRRRGQEARLRCSPMKGHSHVYWYRQLPEEGLKFMVYLQKENIIDESGMPKERFSAEFPKEGPSILRIQQVVRGDSAAYFCASSPGAGEKLFFGSGTQLSVL.

This clone showed up just once. The gene calls are TRBV7-9 and TRBJ1-2; perhaps TRBD1 as D (5 bases). Trimming removed 5 bases from V and 6 bases from J, with 13 bases in between. Germline loops: CDR1 SEHNR, CDR2 FQNEAQ (reference sequence). The length of the CDR3 is 13 residues. CDR3 coding DNA: TGTGCCAGCAGCCTAGGTCCGGGGGATGGCTACACCTTC. Translated: CASSLGPGDGYTF. Based on the CDR3 plus reference TRBV7-9 and TRBJ1-2, the full variable domain is DTGVSQNPRHKITKRGQNVTFRCDPISEHNRLYWYRQTLGQGPEFLTYFQNEAQLEKSRLLSDRFSAERPKGSFSTLEIQRTEQGDSAMYLCASSLGPGDGYTFGSGTRLTVV.

The CDR3 DNA follows: TGCGCCAGCAGCTTGGGGGGGCTAGCGGGAGATCGCTCCTACGAGCAGTACTTC. It encodes CASSLGGLAGDRSYEQYF. This rearrangement joins TRBV5-1 to TRBJ2-7; 10 bases are shared with TRBD2. The ends lost 0 bases at V and 0 bases at J; junction bases unmatched: 9. Germline V lookup: CDR1 SGHRS, CDR2 YFSETQ. This CDR3 is built from 18 residues. The full variable domain, rest sourced from reference TRBV5-1 and TRBJ2-7, is KAGVTQTPRYLIKTRGQQVTLSCSPISGHRSVSWYQQTPGQGLQFLFEYFSETQRNKGNFPGRFSGRQFSNSRSEMNVSTLELGDSALYLCASSLGGLAGDRSYEQYFGPGTRLTVT.

The chain couples TRBV4-1 to TRBJ2-2; D is unresolved. The CDR3 totals 12 residues. From germline, CDR1 is MGHRA and CDR2 YSYEKL. The ends were cut back, 0 bases at V and 5 bases at J, with 1 base in the middle. The CDR3 sequence is CASSQETGELFF. The DNA of the CDR3 is TGCGCCAGCAGCCAAGAAACCGGGGAGCTGTTTTTT.

This chain uses TRBV27 with TRBJ1-5; D is uncertain. In germline, CDR1 is MNHEY, CDR2 SMNVEV (reference sequence). This CDR3 comprises 15 residues. V gave up 4 bases and J gave up 5 bases, with 15 bases separating them. The CDR3 spells CASSSWGGDDQPQHF. In DNA form, the CDR3 reads TGTGCCAGCAGTTCTTGGGGAGGTGATGATCAGCCCCAGCATTTT.

A single count supports this clone. A much bigger clone sits one base away, suggesting this may be a read error. Distinct nucleotide sequences in the sample also encode this CDR3. The chain recombines TRBV7-7 with TRBJ1-1; no clear D. The CDR3 length is 13 residues. Germline loops: CDR1 SSHAT, CDR2 FNYEAQ (reference sequence). Trimming left V 2 bases short and J 1 base short, with 5 bases between. In DNA form, the CDR3 reads TGTGCCAGCAGCTTAACGGCGAACACTGAAGCTTTCTTT. The encoded protein is CASSLTANTEAFF.

This clone was seen a single time. The rearrangement uses TRBV4-2 and TRBJ2-7; D unresolved. CDR1 and CDR2 from the germline V gene are LGHNA and YNFKEQ. Trimming removed 1 base from V and 3 bases from J, with 13 bases in between. The CDR3 is 15 amino acids. The CDR3 coding sequence is TGTGCCAGCAGCCAAGGGACCCATACCCTCTACGAGCAGTACTTC. It encodes CASSQGTHTLYEQYF.

The chain links TRBV10-3 to TRBJ2-3; D is ambiguous. Germline values: CDR1 ENHRY, CDR2 SYGVKD. With 6 bases removed from V and 3 bases from J, the gap between germline ends came to 4 bases. The CDR3 extends over 11 amino acids. CDR3 nucleotide sequence: TGTGCCATCAGGCAAACAGATACGCAGTATTTT. It encodes CAIRQTDTQYF.

This chain uses TRBV19 with TRBJ2-4; 12 bases line up with TRBD1. The CDR3 is 13 amino acids. Germline loops: CDR1 LNHDA, CDR2 SQIVND (reference sequence). V was clipped by 9 bases and J by 8 bases; unmatched bases: 5. Here the CDR3 DNA reads TGTGCCAGCGGGGGACAGGGGGCTGACATTCAGTACTTC. Translated, it gives CASGGQGADIQYF.

As to this clone: Distinct nucleotide sequences in the sample also encode this CDR3. The chain uses TRBV20-1 and TRBJ2-7, with D perhaps matching TRBD2 (5 bases). This CDR3 is built from 10 residues. V dropped 3 bases and J dropped 6 bases, with 6 bases sitting between them. Germline CDR1 and CDR2: DFQATT and SNEGSKA (reference sequence). The CDR3 sequence is CSASSVEQYF. The DNA for the CDR3 is TGCAGTGCTAGTAGCGTCGAGCAGTACTTC.

A word on this clone: Possible read error: a much larger clone is one base away. At the DNA level, this CDR3 is encoded by other sequences in the same sample as well. CDR3 DNA: TGTGCCAGCAGCTTAGGGTCCCAAGAGACCCAGTACTTC. Its translation: CASSLGSQETQYF. The chain uses TRBV11-2 and TRBJ2-5, with D unresolved. This CDR3 is built from 13 residues. Germline values: CDR1 SGHAT, CDR2 FQNNGV. V lost 1 base and J 1 base, leaving 4 bases between the germline ends.

CDR3 protein: CASSRRGGREKLFF. CDR3 bases: TGTGCCAGCAGCCGTAGGGGGGGCAGGGAAAAACTGTTTTTT. The chain combines TRBV2 with TRBJ1-4, with a tentative D call TRBD1 (6 bases). V was trimmed by 6 bases and J by 8 bases, leaving 16 bases between them. The CDR3 has 14 residues. The germline V gene encodes CDR1 SNHLY and CDR2 FYNNEI.

CDR3: CASSPPGRGVYNEQFF. The CDR3 bases are TGTGCCAGCTCACCCCCGGGCAGGGGGGTCTACAATGAGCAGTTCTTC. This chain links TRBV18 with TRBJ2-1, with D possibly being TRBD1 (7 bases). V gave up 3 bases and J gave up 3 bases, with 15 bases separating them. Germline loops: CDR1 KGHSH, CDR2 LQKENI. This CDR3 contains 16 residues.

The gene calls are TRBV7-8 and TRBJ1-5; D is uncertain. V lost 0 bases and J 6 bases, leaving 9 bases between the germline ends. Germline CDR1 and CDR2: SGHVS and FQNEAQ. This CDR3 is 14 amino acids long. CDR3 in DNA: TGTGCCAGCAGCTTAGCAGGGTTCGCTCAGCCCCAGCATTTT. Translation: CASSLAGFAQPQHF.

This chain uses TRBV28 with TRBJ1-5; 8 nucleotides align to TRBD1. Losses at the gene ends were 8 bases for V and 2 bases for J; bases not matched to a gene: 14. This CDR3 comprises 17 residues. Germline lookup yields CDR1 MDHEN and CDR2 SYDVKM. The CDR3 loop is CASVWARGPRGNQPQHF. CDR3 in DNA: TGTGCCAGCGTGTGGGCCAGGGGGCCTAGGGGCAATCAGCCCCAGCATTTT.

The chain recombines TRBV6-9 with TRBJ2-7, with 12 bases fitting TRBD2. With 0 bases clipped from V and 0 bases from J, the junction kept 3 bases outside the gene matches. The CDR3 is 17 residues long. Germline CDR1 reads MNHGY; CDR2 reads SVAAGI. The CDR3 is CASSYSPTSGSSYEQYF. CDR3 coding DNA: TGTGCCAGCAGTTATTCCCCGACTAGCGGGAGCTCCTACGAGCAGTACTTC.

This chain links TRBV7-2 with TRBJ2-3; no definite D call. The CDR3 extends over 13 amino acids. Germline V gene lookup returns CDR1 SGHTA and CDR2 FQGNSA. The V and J ends lost 5 bases and 2 bases respectively, with 8 bases between them. CDR3 residues: CASSLTDTDTQYF. CDR3 coding DNA: TGTGCCAGCAGCCTCACTGACACAGATACGCAGTATTTT.

The chain is built from TRBV7-9 and TRBJ2-7; 7 bases agree with TRBD1. CDR3 length: 15 residues. Germline CDR1 is SEHNR and CDR2 is FQNEAQ (reference sequence). V shed 5 bases, J shed 6 bases, and the junction held 13 bases outside the gene matches. The CDR3 loop reads CASSRTLDRASEQYF. In nucleotides, the CDR3 is TGTGCCAGCAGCCGCACCCTCGACAGGGCGTCCGAGCAGTACTTC.

V is TRBV9 and J is TRBJ1-5; possible D gene TRBD1, 6 bases. CDR3 length: 16 residues. CDR1 SGDLS and CDR2 YYNGEE come from the germline V gene. V was shortened by 4 bases and J by 4 bases, with 18 bases between the two germline ends. The CDR3 region is CASSPGEGQPNQPQHF. Written as DNA, the CDR3 is TGTGCCAGCAGCCCGGGTGAAGGACAGCCAAATCAGCCCCAGCATTTT.

The chain combines TRBV7-8 with TRBJ2-1, with 11 nucleotides matching TRBD2. CDR3 length: 16 amino acids. Per the germline V gene, CDR1 is SGHVS and CDR2 is FQNEAQ. V dropped 1 base and J dropped 4; count of bases not matched to a gene: 3. The CDR3 DNA sequence: TGTGCCAGCAGCTTAGTGGGGACTAGCGGTTACAATGAGCAGTTCTTC. Its translation: CASSLVGTSGYNEQFF.

On this clone: The sample contains more than one DNA sequence encoding this CDR3. This chain joins TRBV5-1 and TRBJ2-1, with no clear D. Germline loops: CDR1 SGHRS, CDR2 YFSETQ. CDR3 length: 15 residues. V was pared by 4 bases and J by 0 bases, with 11 bases between. The CDR3 nucleotides are TGCGCCAGCAGCCCTGACCCGAGCTCCTACAATGAGCAGTTCTTC. It is translated as CASSPDPSSYNEQFF.

The CDR3: CASSPGVGVLAGLEQYF. For the CDR3, the DNA is TGTGCCAGCAGCCCAGGGGTGGGTGTACTAGCGGGTCTCGAGCAGTACTTC. The chain combines TRBV7-9 with TRBJ2-7, with 9 bases that match TRBD2. The CDR3 loop spans 17 amino acids. CDR1 and CDR2 (germline): SEHNR, FQNEAQ (reference sequence). V shed 5 bases, J shed 6 bases, and the junction held 17 bases outside the gene matches. Complete variable domain (other parts from reference TRBV7-9 and TRBJ2-7): DTGVSQNPRHKITKRGQNVTFRCDPISEHNRLYWYRQTLGQGPEFLTYFQNEAQLEKSRLLSDRFSAERPKGSFSTLEIQRTEQGDSAMYLCASSPGVGVLAGLEQYFGPGTRLTVT.

The gene calls are TRBV19 and TRBJ2-3, with D perhaps matching TRBD1 (6 bases). V was shortened by 8 bases and J by 3 bases, with 15 bases between the two germline ends. Germline loops: CDR1 LNHDA, CDR2 SQIVND (reference sequence). The CDR3 totals 14 residues. Here the CDR3 DNA reads TGTGCCAGTTACAGGGTGATACGGACAGATACGCAGTATTTT. Translation gives CASYRVIRTDTQYF.